The 13 T cell receptor beta chains below were found in one sample sequenced in a study of blood T cell repertoires in COVID-19. Here immunoSEQ multiplex PCR was the method, and the copy in TCRdb shows in-frame clones only, minus some. The sample includes about 350,000 clones, approximately 89% of them seen just once. What was sequenced was peripheral blood. These receptor sequences come from a woman between 55 and 75 years old with COVID-19, enrolled during active disease.

Of note for this clone: Other DNA sequences in this sample translate to the same CDR3. The chain is built from TRBV3-1 (or the pseudogene TRBV3-2) and TRBJ2-7, with a tentative D call TRBD1 (5 bases). V was cut by 1 base and J by 0 bases, with 7 bases left in between. The CDR3 runs 14 residues. The germline gives CDR1 LGHDT, CDR2 YNNKEL (reference sequence). The CDR3 coding sequence is TGTGCCAGCAGCCAAGGACAGCCCTCCTACGAGCAGTACTTC. Its protein is CASSQGQPSYEQYF.

This sequence joins TRBV11-2 and TRBJ1-2, with 9 bases lining up with TRBD1. CDR1 is SGHAT and CDR2 is FQNNGV in the germline V gene. The length of the CDR3 is 16 residues. The V and J ends lost 3 bases and 8 bases, in that order; junction bases with no gene match: 13. The CDR3 region is CASSFPVQGAAPGYTF. DNA for the CDR3: TGTGCCAGCAGCTTCCCCGTACAGGGGGCTGCCCCAGGCTACACCTTC. The full variable domain, with the rest looked up from reference TRBV11-2 and TRBJ1-2, is EAGVAQSPRYKIIEKRQSVAFWCNPISGHATLYWYQQILGQGPKLLIQFQNNGVVDDSQLPKDRFSAERLKGVDSTLKIQPAKLEDSAVYLCASSFPVQGAAPGYTFGSGTRLTVV.

This clone was detected a few times. The chain has TRBV5-6 and TRBJ1-6, with 7 positions matching TRBD1. CDR1 and CDR2 from the germline V gene are SGHDT and YYEEEE. V trimming: 6 bases; J trimming: 6 bases; junction bases outside the gene matches: 15. The CDR3 loop spans 17 amino acids. The CDR3 spells CASIKQGRLGGNSPLHF. The DNA for the CDR3 is TGTGCCAGCATCAAACAGGGGCGTTTAGGGGGTAATTCACCCCTCCACTTT.

The chain carries TRBV6-5 and TRBJ1-1, with D possibly being TRBD1 (5 bases). The length of the CDR3 is 13 residues. Trimming stripped 8 bases from V and 5 bases from J, with 15 bases between. The germline gives CDR1 MNHEY, CDR2 SVGAGI. Here the CDR3 DNA reads TGTGCCAGCTCCCGGGCAGGGCGGACTGAAGCTTTCTTT. It specifies CASSRAGRTEAFF.

This chain links TRBV30 with TRBJ1-2, with a possible D match to TRBD1 (5 bases). This CDR3 is built from 10 residues. Trimming stripped 1 base from V and 8 bases from J, with 5 bases between. Germline-derived CDR1 and CDR2 are GTSNPN and SVGIG (reference sequence). In DNA, the CDR3 is TGTGCCTGGAGTGAGGGGGGCTACACCTTC. Amino acids: CAWSEGGYTF.

This chain links TRBV20-1 with TRBJ2-3; D is uncertain. Deletions cut 3 bases from V and 2 bases from J, with 9 bases between. Germline-derived CDR1 and CDR2 are DFQATT and SNEGSKA (reference sequence). CDR3 length: 13 residues. The CDR3 DNA reads as TGCAGTGCTAGTCTCCAGGCCACAGATACGCAGTATTTT. This translates into CSASLQATDTQYF.

Note on this clone: This specimen includes other DNA sequences encoding the same CDR3. The chain uses TRBV3-1 (or the pseudogene TRBV3-2) and TRBJ2-7; D call uncertain. V gave up 1 base and J gave up 6 bases, with 7 bases separating them. Germline V gene sequence: CDR1 LGHDT, CDR2 YNNKEL (reference sequence). The CDR3 covers 12 residues. The CDR3 loop is CASSQGRGEQYF. As DNA, the CDR3 is TGTGCCAGCAGCCAAGGCCGAGGCGAGCAGTACTTC.

The V call is TRBV4-1, the J call TRBJ1-3; D perhaps matches TRBD1 (6 bases). This CDR3 contains 17 residues. The V gene lost 1 base and the J gene lost 4 bases, with 17 bases spanning the gap. CDR1 and CDR2 from the germline V gene are MGHRA and YSYEKL. CDR3 residues: CASSQGRPRTEGNTIYF. The CDR3 DNA reads as TGCGCCAGCAGCCAAGGGCGACCCCGGACAGAAGGAAACACCATATATTTT.

The V and J genes are TRBV4-2 and TRBJ2-7; 8 positions match TRBD2. Germline-derived CDR1 and CDR2 are LGHNA and YNFKEQ. The J segment lost 7 bases and the V segment lost 6 bases, leaving 17 bases of the junction unmatched. This CDR3 contains 16 residues. This chain's CDR3 is CASSLSAGGAWDEQYF. The CDR3 nucleotides read TGTGCCAGCAGTCTGTCGGCGGGGGGTGCCTGGGATGAGCAGTACTTC.

CDR3 region: CASSTTGTAYGYTF. The CDR3 region has the DNA TGCGCCAGCAGCACGACAGGGACCGCCTATGGCTACACCTTC. V is TRBV5-1 and J is TRBJ1-2, with TRBD1 identical over 7 bases. V lost 4 bases to trimming and J lost 4 bases; unmatched junction nucleotides: 7. The CDR3 is made up of 14 amino acids. CDR1 is SGHRS, CDR2 YFSETQ, per germline.

V and J are TRBV7-3 and TRBJ2-7, with 8 nucleotides matching TRBD2. The junction had 4 bases not matched to a gene; V was cut back by 0 bases and J by 3 bases. Germline values: CDR1 SGHTA, CDR2 FQGTGA. The CDR3 totals 15 residues. The CDR3 region is CASSLTSGGRYEQYF. DNA for the CDR3: TGTGCCAGCAGCTTAACGAGCGGGGGACGCTACGAGCAGTACTTC.

The chain recombines TRBV19 with TRBJ1-6; TRBD1 is a possible D gene (5 bases). CDR3 length: 14 amino acids. Germline CDR1 is LNHDA and CDR2 is SQIVND (reference sequence). V shed 3 bases and J shed 8 bases, with 11 bases lying between them. CDR3: CASSIQGRDSPLHF. The CDR3 nucleotides read TGTGCCAGTAGTATCCAGGGCCGGGATTCACCCCTCCACTTT.

Points on this clone: The junction differs from germline at one of its ends, possibly a read error. The gene calls are TRBV7-3 and TRBJ2-3; TRBD2 agrees at 10 bases. The germline V gene has CDR1 SGHTA and CDR2 FQGTGA. This CDR3 spans 18 amino acids. The CDR3 coding sequence is TGCGCCAGCAGCTTAGTAGGGAGCGGGGGGGCCTTTGCAGATACGCAGTATTTT. This sequence encodes CASSLVGSGGAFADTQYF.